Following are 11 T cell receptor beta chains from one sample sequenced in a study of CD8 T cells in Susac syndrome. The RNA input was roughly 0.5 to 1 ug, and it was reverse transcribed with random hexamers. TCRdb analysed the immunoSEQ multiplex PCR reads with MiXCR anew, one entry per CDR3 protein. Of approximately 110,000 distinct CDR3 sequences in the sample, 80% to 95% were seen once. The sequenced material came from CD8+ T cells from PBMCs. The source is a human donor with multiple sclerosis.

The chain links TRBV11-2 to TRBJ2-2; no reliable D call. CDR1 is SGHAT, CDR2 FQNNGV, per germline. Trimming took 7 bases from V and 4 from J, leaving 13 bases between them. This CDR3 has 14 residues. CDR3 sequence (DNA): TGTGCCAGCACCCCATCGTGGGCCACCGGGGAGCTGTTTTTT. Amino acids: CASTPSWATGELFF.

The chain has TRBV27 and TRBJ2-3, with no clear D. V dropped 8 bases and J dropped 0 bases, with 6 bases sitting between them. This CDR3 is built from 12 residues. Per germline, CDR1 MNHEY and CDR2 SMNVEV (reference sequence). The CDR3 nucleotides read TGTGCCAGCGGTTATAGCACAGATACGCAGTATTTT. Its translation is CASGYSTDTQYF.

This clonotype was seen a single time. This rearrangement joins TRBV6-5 to TRBJ2-4; D is perhaps TRBD2 (5 bases). Looked up from germline, CDR1 is MNHEY and CDR2 is SVGAGI. V was trimmed by 5 bases and J by 5 bases, leaving 7 bases between them. This CDR3 is 12 amino acids long. The CDR3 nucleotides are TGTGCCAGCAGTACCGGGGAAAACATTCAGTACTTC. Translated, it gives CASSTGENIQYF.

The chain joins TRBV3-1 to TRBJ2-4; TRBD2 matches at 9 bases. The germline V gene has CDR1 LGHDT and CDR2 YNNKEL (reference sequence). Losses at the gene ends were 0 bases for V and 5 bases for J; bases not matched to a gene: 2. CDR3 size: 15 residues. Here the CDR3 reads CASSQELAGQNIQYF. CDR3 in DNA: TGTGCCAGCAGCCAAGAGCTAGCGGGACAAAACATTCAGTACTTC. The complete variable domain, with remaining parts taken from reference TRBV3-1 and TRBJ2-4, reads DTAVSQTPKYLVTQMGNDKSIKCEQNLGHDTMYWYKQDSKKFLKIMFSYNNKELIINETVPNRFSPKSPDKAHLNLHINSLELGDSAVYFCASSQELAGQNIQYFGAGTRLSVL.

The rearrangement links TRBV23-1 to TRBJ1-4; D call uncertain. TRBV23-1 is an ORF, with its function uncertain. Deletions cut 2 bases from V and 0 bases from J, with 7 bases between. CDR3 length equals 15 residues. The CDR3 DNA follows: TGCGCCAGCAGTCAACAAAATGCAACTAATGAAAAACTGTTTTTT. Amino acid sequence: CASSQQNATNEKLFF.

The CDR3 nucleotides are TGTGCCAGCAGTTTACCCATTCTGAACACTGAAGCTTTCTTT. Translation gives CASSLPILNTEAFF. The chain combines TRBV12-3 or TRBV12-4 with TRBJ1-1; D gene uncertain. The CDR3 spans 14 residues. Trimming stripped 2 bases from V and 0 bases from J, with 7 bases between.

This clonotype has more than one count but fewer than ten. V gene TRBV11-3 combines with J gene TRBJ2-5, with no clear D. The CDR3 is 11 residues long. Trimming pared 5 bases from V and 7 bases from J, leaving 8 bases between. Germline lookup yields CDR1 SGHNT and CDR2 YENEEA. CDR3 bases: TGTGCCAGCAGCGACGGATTGACCCAGTACTTC. Its protein is CASSDGLTQYF.

V and J are TRBV5-1 and TRBJ2-7; TRBD1 agrees at 7 bases. V lost 4 bases and J lost 3; bases outside the gene matches: 7. Germline CDR1 SGHRS, CDR2 YFSETQ. CDR3 length equals 14 residues. The CDR3 region is CASSEWTGSYEQYV. DNA of the CDR3: TGCGCCAGCAGCGAATGGACAGGTAGCTACGAGCAGTACGTC.

In this sample, this clonotype turned up a few times. The rearrangement joins TRBV30 to TRBJ2-7; the D gene is possibly TRBD1 (5 bases). The V gene's germline CDR1 is GTSNPN and CDR2 SVGIG (reference sequence). V was shortened by 4 bases and J by 3 bases, with 16 bases between the two germline ends. This CDR3 is 14 amino acids long. This chain's CDR3 is CAWKSWAGNYEQYF. CDR3 DNA sequence: TGTGCCTGGAAGTCGTGGGCAGGGAACTACGAGCAGTACTTC. Based on the CDR3 plus reference TRBV30 and TRBJ2-7, the full variable domain is SQTIHQWPATLVQPVGSPLSLECTVEGTSNPNLYWYRQAAGRGLQLLFYSVGIGQISSEVPQNLSASRPQDRQFILSSKKLLLSDSGFYLCAWKSWAGNYEQYFGPGTRLTVT.

The rearrangement links TRBV13 to TRBJ2-7; TRBD2 is a possible D gene (6 bases). The CDR3 sequence is 13 residues long. The V end lost 3 bases, the J end lost 1 base, and 7 bases lay between the germline ends. Germline assignment: CDR1 PRHDT and CDR2 FYEKMQ (reference sequence). CDR3 nucleotides: TGTGCCAGCAGCTTTGCGGGATCCTACGAGCAGTACGTC. Residues: CASSFAGSYEQYV.

The genes are TRBV12-3 or TRBV12-4 and TRBJ2-3; 12 bases are a match to TRBD1. This CDR3 comprises 15 residues. J lost 6 bases, V lost 7 bases, and 8 bases had no gene match. CDR3 sequence reads: CASNHPGQGADTQYF. CDR3 coding DNA: TGTGCCAGCAATCACCCGGGACAGGGGGCTGATACGCAGTATTTT.